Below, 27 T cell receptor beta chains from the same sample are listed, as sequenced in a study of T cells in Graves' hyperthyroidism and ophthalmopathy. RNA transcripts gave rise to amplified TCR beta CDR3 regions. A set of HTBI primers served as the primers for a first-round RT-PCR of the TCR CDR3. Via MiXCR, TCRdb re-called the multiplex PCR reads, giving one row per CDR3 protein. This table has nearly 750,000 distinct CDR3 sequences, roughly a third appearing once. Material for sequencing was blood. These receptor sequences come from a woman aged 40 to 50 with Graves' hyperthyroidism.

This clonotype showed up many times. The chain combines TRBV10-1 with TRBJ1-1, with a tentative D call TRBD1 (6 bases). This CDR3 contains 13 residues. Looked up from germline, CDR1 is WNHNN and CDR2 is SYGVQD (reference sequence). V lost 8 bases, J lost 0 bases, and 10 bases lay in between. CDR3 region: CASRQGMNTEAFF. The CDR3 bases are TGCGCCAGCCGTCAGGGGATGAACACTGAAGCTTTCTTT.

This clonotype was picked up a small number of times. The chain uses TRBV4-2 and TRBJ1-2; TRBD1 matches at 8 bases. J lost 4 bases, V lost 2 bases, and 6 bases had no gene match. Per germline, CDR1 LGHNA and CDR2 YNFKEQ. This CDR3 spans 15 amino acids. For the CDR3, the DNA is TGTGCCAGCAGCCAAATGGGACAGGATGTCTATGGCTACACCTTC. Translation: CASSQMGQDVYGYTF.

The CDR3 here is CSARDDRVTDTQYF. In DNA, the CDR3 is TGCAGTGCTAGAGATGATAGAGTCACAGATACGCAGTATTTT. This rearrangement joins TRBV20-1 to TRBJ2-3; D uncertain. Trimming cost V 0 bases and J 2 bases, with 9 bases left between them. Germline loops: CDR1 DFQATT, CDR2 SNEGSKA (reference sequence). The CDR3 loop spans 14 amino acids.

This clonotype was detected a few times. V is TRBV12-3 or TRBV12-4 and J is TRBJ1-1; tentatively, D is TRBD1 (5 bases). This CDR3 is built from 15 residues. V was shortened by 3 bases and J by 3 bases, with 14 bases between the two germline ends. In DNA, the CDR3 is TGTGCCAGCAGTTTTTCCCCCCCGGGGGACACTGAAGCTTTCTTT. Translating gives CASSFSPPGDTEAFF.

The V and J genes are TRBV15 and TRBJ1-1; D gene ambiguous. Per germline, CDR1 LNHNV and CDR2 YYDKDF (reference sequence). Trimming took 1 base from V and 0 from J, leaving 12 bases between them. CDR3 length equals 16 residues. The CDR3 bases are TGTGCCACCAGCAGAGGGGATTTCTTCATGAACACTGAAGCTTTCTTT. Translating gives CATSRGDFFMNTEAFF.

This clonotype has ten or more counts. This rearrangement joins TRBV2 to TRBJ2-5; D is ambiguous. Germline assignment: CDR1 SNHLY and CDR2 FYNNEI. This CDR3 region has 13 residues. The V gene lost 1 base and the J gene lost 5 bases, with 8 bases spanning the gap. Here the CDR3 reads CASSEVWRETQYF. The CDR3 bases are TGTGCCAGCAGTGAAGTTTGGCGGGAGACCCAGTACTTC.

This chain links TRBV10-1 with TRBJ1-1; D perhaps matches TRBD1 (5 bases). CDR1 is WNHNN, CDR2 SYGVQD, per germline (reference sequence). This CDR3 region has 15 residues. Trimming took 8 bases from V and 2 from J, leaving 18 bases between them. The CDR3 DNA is TGCGCCAGCGAGTGGGCGGGGGGTTGCAACACTGAAGCTTTCTTT. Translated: CASEWAGGCNTEAFF.

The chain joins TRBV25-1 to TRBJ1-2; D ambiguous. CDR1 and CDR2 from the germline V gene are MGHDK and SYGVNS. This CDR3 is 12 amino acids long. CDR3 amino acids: CARVEDGYGYTF. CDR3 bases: TGTGCTAGAGTTGAGGACGGCTATGGCTACACCTTC.

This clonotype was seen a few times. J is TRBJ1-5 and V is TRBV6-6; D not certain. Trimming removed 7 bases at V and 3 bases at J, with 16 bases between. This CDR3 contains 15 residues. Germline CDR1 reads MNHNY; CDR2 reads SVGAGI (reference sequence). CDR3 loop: CASNFQEAANQPQHF. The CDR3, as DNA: TGTGCCAGCAACTTCCAAGAAGCAGCCAATCAGCCCCAGCATTTT.

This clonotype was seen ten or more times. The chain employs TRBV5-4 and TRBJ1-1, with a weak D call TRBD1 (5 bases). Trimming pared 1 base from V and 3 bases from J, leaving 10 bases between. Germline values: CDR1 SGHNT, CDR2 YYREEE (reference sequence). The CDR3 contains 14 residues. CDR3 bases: TGTGCCAGCAGCTTGAGGCAGGGCCACACTGAAGCTTTCTTT. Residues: CASSLRQGHTEAFF.

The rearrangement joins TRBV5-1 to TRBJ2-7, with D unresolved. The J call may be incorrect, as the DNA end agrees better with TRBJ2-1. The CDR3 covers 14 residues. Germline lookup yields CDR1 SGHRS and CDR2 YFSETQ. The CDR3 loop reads CASSPYDLRAEQFF. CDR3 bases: TGCGCCAGCAGCCCGTACGACCTTAGAGCCGAGCAGTTCTTC.

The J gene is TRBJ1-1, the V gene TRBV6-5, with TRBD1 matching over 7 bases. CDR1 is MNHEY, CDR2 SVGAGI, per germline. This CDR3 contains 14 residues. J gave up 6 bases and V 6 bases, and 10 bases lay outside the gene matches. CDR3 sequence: CASRRYDRDSEAFF. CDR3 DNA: TGTGCCAGCAGACGATACGACAGGGACTCTGAAGCTTTCTTT.

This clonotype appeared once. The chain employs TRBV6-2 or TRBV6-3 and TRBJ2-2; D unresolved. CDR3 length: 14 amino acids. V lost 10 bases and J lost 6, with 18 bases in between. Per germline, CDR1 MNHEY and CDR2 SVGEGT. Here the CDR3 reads CATKAAIFAGELFF. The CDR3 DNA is TGTGCCACTAAGGCGGCTATTTTCGCCGGGGAGCTGTTTTTT.

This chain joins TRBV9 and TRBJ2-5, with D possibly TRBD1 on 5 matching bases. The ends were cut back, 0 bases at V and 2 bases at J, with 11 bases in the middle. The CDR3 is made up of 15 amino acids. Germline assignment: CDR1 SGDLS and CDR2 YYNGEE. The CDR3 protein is CASSVVGAAQETQYF. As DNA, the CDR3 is TGTGCCAGCAGCGTAGTAGGGGCAGCTCAAGAGACCCAGTACTTC. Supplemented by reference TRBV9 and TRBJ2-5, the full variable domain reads DSGVTQTPKHLITATGQRVTLRCSPRSGDLSVYWYQQSLDQGLQFLIQYYNGEERAKGNILERFSAQQFPDLHSELNLSSLELGDSALYFCASSVVGAAQETQYFGPGTRLLVL.

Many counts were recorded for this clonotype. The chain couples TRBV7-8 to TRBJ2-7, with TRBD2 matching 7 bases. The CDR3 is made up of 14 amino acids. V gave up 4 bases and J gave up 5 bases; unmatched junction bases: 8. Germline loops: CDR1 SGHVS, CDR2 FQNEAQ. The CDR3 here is CASSSSIRGDEQYF. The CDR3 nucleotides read TGTGCCAGCAGCTCGTCAATCCGGGGGGACGAGCAGTACTTC.

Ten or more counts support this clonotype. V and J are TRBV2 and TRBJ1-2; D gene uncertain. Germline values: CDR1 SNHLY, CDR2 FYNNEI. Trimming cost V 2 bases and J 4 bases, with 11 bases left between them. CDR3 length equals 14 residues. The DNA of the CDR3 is TGTGCCAGCAGTGAATACGGCGACACCTATGGCTACACCTTC. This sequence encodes CASSEYGDTYGYTF.

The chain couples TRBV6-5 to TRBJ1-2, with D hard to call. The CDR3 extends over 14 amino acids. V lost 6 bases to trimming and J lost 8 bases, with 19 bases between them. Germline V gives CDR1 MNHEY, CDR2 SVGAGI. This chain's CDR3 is CASSPTERGNGYTF. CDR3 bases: TGTGCCAGCAGCCCGACCGAAAGAGGGAACGGCTACACCTTC.

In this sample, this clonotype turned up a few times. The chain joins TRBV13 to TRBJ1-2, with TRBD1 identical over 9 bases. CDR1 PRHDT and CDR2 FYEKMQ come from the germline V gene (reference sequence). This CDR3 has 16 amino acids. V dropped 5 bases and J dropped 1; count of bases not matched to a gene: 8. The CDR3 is CASSPGDRVVNYGYTF. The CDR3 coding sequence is TGTGCCAGCAGCCCGGGGGACAGGGTGGTTAACTATGGCTACACCTTC.

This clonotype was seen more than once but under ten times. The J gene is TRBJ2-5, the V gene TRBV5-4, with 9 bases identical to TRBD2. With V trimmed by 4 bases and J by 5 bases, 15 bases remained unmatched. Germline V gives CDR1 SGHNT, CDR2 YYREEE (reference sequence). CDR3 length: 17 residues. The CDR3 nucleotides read TGTGCCAGCAGCCCGCCTAGCGGGGCCAAGGGGAGGGAGACCCAGTACTTC. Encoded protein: CASSPPSGAKGRETQYF.

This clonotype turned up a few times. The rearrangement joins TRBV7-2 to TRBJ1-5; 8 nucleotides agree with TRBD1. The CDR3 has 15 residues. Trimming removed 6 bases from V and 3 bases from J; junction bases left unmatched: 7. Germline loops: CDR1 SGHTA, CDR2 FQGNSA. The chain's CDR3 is CASSPQGGFNQPQHF. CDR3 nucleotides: TGTGCCAGCAGTCCACAGGGGGGATTCAATCAGCCCCAGCATTTT.

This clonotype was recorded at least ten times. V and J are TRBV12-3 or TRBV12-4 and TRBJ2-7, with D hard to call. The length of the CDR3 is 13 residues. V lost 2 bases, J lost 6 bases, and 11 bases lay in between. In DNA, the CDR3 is TGTGCCAGCAGTTTAATGACACCGTCCGAGCAGTACTTC. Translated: CASSLMTPSEQYF.

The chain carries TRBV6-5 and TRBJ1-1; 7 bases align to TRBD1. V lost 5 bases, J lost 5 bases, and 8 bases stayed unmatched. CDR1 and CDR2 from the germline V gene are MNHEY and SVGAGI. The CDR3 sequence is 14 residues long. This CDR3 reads CASSEVDRETEAFF. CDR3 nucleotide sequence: TGTGCCAGCAGTGAAGTAGACAGGGAAACTGAAGCTTTCTTT.

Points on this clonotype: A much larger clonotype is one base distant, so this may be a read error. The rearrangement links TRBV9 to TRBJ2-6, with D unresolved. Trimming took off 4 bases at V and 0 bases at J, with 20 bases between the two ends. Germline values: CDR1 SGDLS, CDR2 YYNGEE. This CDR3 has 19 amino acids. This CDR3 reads CASSHGSFHRTSGANVLTF. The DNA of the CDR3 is TGTGCCAGCAGCCACGGGTCTTTTCACCGCACCTCTGGGGCCAACGTCCTGACTTTC.

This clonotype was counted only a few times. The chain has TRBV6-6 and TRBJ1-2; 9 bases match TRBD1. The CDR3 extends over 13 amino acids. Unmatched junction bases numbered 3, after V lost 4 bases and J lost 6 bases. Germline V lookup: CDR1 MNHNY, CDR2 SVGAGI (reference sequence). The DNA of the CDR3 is TGTGCCAGCAGTTGGACAGGGGCCGATGGCTACACCTTC. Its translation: CASSWTGADGYTF.

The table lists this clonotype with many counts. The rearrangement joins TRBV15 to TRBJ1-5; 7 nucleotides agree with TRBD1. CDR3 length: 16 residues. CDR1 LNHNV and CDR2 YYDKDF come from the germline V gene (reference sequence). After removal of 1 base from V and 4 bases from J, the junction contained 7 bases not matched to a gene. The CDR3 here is CATSRAGRGQNQPQHF. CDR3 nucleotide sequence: TGTGCCACCAGCAGAGCGGGAAGGGGGCAGAATCAGCCCCAGCATTTT.

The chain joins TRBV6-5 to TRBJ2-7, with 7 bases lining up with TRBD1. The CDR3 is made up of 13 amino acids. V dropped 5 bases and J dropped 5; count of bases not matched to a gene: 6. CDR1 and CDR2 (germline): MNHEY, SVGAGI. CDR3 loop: CASSPRQGHEQYF. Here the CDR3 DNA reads TGTGCCAGCAGTCCACGACAGGGCCACGAGCAGTACTTC.

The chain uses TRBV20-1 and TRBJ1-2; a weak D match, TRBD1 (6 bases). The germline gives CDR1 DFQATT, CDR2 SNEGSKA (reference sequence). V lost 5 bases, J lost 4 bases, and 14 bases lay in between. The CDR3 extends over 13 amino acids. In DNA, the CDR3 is TGCAGTGCTTCGGGGGGCGATGGCTATGGCTACACCTTC. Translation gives CSASGGDGYGYTF.